This T cell receptor beta chain was captured by sequencing in a study of vaccination and CD4 T cells after COVID-19. Study-wide results and limits: A nonsignificant median increase from 21 to 38 SARS-CoV-2-reactive clonotypes was observed.

About this clonotype: Its antigen remains unknown.

Treatment of the sample: roughly 10-day PBMC culture with coronavirus spike peptide pools or control peptides (ViraFEST assay). ViraFEST grew antigen-specific T cells using peptide pools, then sequenced TCRs. Cultured CD4+ T cell DNA underwent sequencing with the Oncomine TCR Beta short-read assay. Genomic DNA was drawn out of CD4+ T cells grown in culture. MiXCR, run by TCRdb on the PCR reads, gives a single entry per CDR3 protein. The table records 15,000 to 20,000 distinct CDR3 sequences, roughly half of them present only once. The CDR3 runs 15 residues. The germline gives CDR1 SNHLY, CDR2 FYNNEI. V lost 3 bases, J lost 1 base, and 12 bases lay in between.

The receptor comes from a human donor who had recovered from COVID-19. The chain uses TRBV2 and TRBJ1-1; TRBD1 is a possible D gene (5 bases). The sample was CD4+ T cells from blood, cultured in vitro, taken before SARS-CoV-2 vaccination. CDR3 sequence (DNA): TGTGCCAGCAGTGAGGGGGGGTGGGGGAACACTGAAGCTTTCTTT. Translation gives CASSEGGWGNTEAFF.